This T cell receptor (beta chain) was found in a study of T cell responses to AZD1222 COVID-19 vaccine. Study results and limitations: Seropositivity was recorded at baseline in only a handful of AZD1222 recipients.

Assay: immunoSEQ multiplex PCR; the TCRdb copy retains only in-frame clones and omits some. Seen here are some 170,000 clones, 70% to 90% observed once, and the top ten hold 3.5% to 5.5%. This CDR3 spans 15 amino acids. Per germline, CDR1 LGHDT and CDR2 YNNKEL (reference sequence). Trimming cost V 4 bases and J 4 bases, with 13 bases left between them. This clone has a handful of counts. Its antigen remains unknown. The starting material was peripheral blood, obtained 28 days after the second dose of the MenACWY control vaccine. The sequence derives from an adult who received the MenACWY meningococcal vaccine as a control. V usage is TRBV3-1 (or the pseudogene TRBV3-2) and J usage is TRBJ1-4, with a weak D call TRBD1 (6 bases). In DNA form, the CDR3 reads TGTGCCAGCAGCCGACGACAGGATTATAATGAAAAACTGTTTTTT. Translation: CASSRRQDYNEKLFF.